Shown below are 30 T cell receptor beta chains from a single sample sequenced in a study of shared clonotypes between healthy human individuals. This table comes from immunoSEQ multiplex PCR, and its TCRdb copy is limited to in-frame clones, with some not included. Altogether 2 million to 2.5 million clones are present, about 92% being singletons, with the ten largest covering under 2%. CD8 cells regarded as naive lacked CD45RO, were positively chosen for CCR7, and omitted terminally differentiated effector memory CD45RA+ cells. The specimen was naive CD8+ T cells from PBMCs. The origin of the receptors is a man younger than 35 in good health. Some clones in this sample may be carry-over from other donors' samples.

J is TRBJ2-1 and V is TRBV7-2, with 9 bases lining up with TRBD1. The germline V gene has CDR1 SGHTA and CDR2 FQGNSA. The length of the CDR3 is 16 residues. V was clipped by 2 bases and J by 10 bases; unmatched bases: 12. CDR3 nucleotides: TGTGCCAGCAGCTTAACGGGACAGGGACTTAAGGGAGAGCAGTTCTTC. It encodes CASSLTGQGLKGEQFF.

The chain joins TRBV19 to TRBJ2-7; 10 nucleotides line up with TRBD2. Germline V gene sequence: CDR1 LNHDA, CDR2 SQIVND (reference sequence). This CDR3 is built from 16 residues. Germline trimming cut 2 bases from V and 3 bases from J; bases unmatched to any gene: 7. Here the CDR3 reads CASSIRASGSIYEQYF. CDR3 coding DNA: TGTGCCAGTAGTATACGGGCTAGCGGGAGTATCTACGAGCAGTACTTC.

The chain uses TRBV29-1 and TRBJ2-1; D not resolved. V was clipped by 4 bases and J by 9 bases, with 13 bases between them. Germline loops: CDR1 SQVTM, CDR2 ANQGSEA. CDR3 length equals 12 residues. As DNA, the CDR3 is TGCAGCGTTGTTCGACCGAACGGTGAGCAGTTCTTC. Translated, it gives CSVVRPNGEQFF.

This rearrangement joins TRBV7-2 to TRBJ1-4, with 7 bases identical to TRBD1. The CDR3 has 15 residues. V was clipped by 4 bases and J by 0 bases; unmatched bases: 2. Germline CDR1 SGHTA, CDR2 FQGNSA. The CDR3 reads CASSSGTATNEKLFF. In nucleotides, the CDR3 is TGTGCCAGCAGCTCCGGGACAGCAACTAATGAAAAACTGTTTTTT. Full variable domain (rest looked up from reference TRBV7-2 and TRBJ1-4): GAGVSQSPSNKVTEKGKDVELRCDPISGHTALYWYRQSLGQGLEFLIYFQGNSAPDKSGLPSDRFSAERTGGSVSTLTIQRTQQEDSAVYLCASSSGTATNEKLFFGSGTQLSVL.

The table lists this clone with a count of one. The CDR3 spells CASSPRGAPRVRDGYTF. The CDR3 nucleotides are TGTGCCAGCAGCCCCAGGGGGGCTCCAAGAGTTCGCGATGGCTACACCTTC. This chain joins TRBV13 and TRBJ1-2, with 7 bases matching TRBD1. V dropped 5 bases and J dropped 6; count of bases not matched to a gene: 18. Germline assignment: CDR1 PRHDT and CDR2 FYEKMQ (reference sequence). The CDR3 loop spans 17 amino acids.

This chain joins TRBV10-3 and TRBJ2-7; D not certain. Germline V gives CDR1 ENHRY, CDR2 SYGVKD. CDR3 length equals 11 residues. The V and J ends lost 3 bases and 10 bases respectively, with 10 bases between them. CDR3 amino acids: CAISDNSRQYF. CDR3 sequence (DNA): TGTGCCATCAGTGATAACTCACGACAGTACTTC.

CDR3 sequence (DNA): TGTGCCAGCAGAGTTACGAATGAGCAGTTCTTC. Encoded protein: CASRVTNEQFF. V and J are TRBV25-1 and TRBJ2-1; D gene ambiguous. CDR3 length: 11 amino acids. CDR1 MGHDK and CDR2 SYGVNS come from the germline V gene. Trimming removed 6 bases at V and 7 bases at J, with 7 bases between.

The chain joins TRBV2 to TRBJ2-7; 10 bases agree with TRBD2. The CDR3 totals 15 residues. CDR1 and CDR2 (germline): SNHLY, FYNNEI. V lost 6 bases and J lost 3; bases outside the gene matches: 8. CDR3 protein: CASSGIAGGNYEQYF. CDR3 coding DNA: TGTGCCAGCAGCGGTATAGCGGGAGGTAACTACGAGCAGTACTTC. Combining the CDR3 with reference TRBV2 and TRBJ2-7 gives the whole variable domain EPEVTQTPSHQVTQMGQEVILRCVPISNHLYFYWYRQILGQKVEFLVSFYNNEISEKSEIFDDQFSVERPDGSNFTLKIRSTKLEDSAMYFCASSGIAGGNYEQYFGPGTRLTVT.

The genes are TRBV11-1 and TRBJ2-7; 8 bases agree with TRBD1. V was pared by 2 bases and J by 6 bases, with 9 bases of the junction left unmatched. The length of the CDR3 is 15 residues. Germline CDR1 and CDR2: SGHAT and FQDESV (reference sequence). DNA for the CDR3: TGTGCCAGCAGCTTAATAGCAGGGGGCGACGGCGAGCAGTACTTC. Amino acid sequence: CASSLIAGGDGEQYF.

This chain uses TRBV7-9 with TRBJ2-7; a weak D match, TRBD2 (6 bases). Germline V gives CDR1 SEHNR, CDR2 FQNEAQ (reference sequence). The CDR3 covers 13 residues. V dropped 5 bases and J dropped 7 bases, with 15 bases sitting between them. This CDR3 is CASSDSAGWEQYF. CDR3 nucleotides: TGTGCCAGCAGCGACTCCGCGGGGTGGGAGCAGTACTTC.

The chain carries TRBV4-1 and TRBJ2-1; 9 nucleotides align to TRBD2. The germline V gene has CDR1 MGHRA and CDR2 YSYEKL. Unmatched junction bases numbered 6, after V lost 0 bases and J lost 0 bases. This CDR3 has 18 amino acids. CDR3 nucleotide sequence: TGCGCCAGCAGCCAAGAGGATAGCGGGAGACACTCCTACAATGAGCAGTTCTTC. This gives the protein CASSQEDSGRHSYNEQFF.

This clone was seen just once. The CDR3 is CASSQDYSGRTEAFF. CDR3 coding DNA: TGCGCCAGCAGCCAAGATTACAGCGGGAGAACTGAAGCTTTCTTT. V gene TRBV4-1 combines with J gene TRBJ1-1; D call uncertain. The CDR3 covers 15 residues. Germline V lookup: CDR1 MGHRA, CDR2 YSYEKL. The germline V and J ends were trimmed by 0 bases and 5 bases, with 13 bases remaining between them.

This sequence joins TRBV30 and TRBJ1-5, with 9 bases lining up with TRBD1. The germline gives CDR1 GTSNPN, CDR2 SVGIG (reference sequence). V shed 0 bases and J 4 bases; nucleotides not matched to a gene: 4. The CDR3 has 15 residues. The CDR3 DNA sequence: TGTGCCTGGAGTGTTGTCGGACAGGGGAATCAGCCCCAGCATTTT. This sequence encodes CAWSVVGQGNQPQHF.

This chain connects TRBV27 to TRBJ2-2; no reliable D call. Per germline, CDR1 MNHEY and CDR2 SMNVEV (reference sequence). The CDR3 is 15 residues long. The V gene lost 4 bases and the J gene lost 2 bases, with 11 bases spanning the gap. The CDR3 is CASSSPDHNTGELFF. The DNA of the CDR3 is TGTGCCAGCAGTTCGCCGGACCATAACACCGGGGAGCTGTTTTTT.

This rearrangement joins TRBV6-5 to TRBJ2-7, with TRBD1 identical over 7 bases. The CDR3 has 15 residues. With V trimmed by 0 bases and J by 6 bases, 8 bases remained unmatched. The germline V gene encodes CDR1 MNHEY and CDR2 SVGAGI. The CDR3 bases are TGTGCCAGCAGTTACTCACGGACAGGCGCCCCCGAGCAGTACTTC. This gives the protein CASSYSRTGAPEQYF.

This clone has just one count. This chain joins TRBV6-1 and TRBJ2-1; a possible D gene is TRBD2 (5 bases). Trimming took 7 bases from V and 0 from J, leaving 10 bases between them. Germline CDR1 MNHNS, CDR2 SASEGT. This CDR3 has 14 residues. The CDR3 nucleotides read TGTGCCAGCACGTGGGAGAGCTCCTACAATGAGCAGTTCTTC. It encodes CASTWESSYNEQFF.

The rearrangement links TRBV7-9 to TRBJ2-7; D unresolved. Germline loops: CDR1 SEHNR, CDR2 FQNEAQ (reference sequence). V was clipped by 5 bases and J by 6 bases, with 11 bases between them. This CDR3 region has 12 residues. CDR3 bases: TGTGCCAGCAGCGCCGGAGCCCCCGAGCAGTACTTC. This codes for CASSAGAPEQYF.

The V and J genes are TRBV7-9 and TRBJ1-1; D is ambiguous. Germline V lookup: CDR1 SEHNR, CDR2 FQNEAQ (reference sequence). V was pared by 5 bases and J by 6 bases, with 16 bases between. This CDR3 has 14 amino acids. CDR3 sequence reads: CASSTVIRAPEAFF. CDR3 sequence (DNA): TGTGCCAGCAGCACCGTAATCCGGGCCCCTGAAGCTTTCTTT.

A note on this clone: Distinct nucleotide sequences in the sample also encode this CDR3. DNA for the CDR3: TGTGCCAGCAGCCCATGGGACAGGGACTACGAGCAGTACTTC. The encoded protein is CASSPWDRDYEQYF. This chain connects TRBV7-9 to TRBJ2-7; 9 positions agree with TRBD1. This CDR3 is 14 amino acids long. The V and J ends lost 5 bases and 3 bases, in that order; junction bases with no gene match: 5. The germline gives CDR1 SEHNR, CDR2 FQNEAQ (reference sequence).

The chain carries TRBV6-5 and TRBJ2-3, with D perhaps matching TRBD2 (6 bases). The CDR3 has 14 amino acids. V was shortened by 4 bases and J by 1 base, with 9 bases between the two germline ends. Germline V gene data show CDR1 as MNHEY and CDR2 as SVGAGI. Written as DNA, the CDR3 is TGTGCCAGCAGTTCGGGACTTCGCACAGATACGCAGTATTTT. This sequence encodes CASSSGLRTDTQYF.

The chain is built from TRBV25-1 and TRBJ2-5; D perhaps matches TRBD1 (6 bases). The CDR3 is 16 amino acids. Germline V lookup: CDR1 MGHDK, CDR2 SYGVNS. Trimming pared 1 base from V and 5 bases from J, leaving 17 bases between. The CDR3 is CASSEFQGPPRETQYF. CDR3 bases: TGTGCCAGCAGTGAATTTCAGGGGCCCCCAAGGGAGACCCAGTACTTC.

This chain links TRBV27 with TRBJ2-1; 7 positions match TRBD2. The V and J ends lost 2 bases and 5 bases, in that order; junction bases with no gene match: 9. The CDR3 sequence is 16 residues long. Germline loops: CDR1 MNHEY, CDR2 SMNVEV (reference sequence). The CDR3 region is CASSLKPREYHNEQFF. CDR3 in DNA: TGTGCCAGCAGTTTAAAACCGCGGGAGTACCACAATGAGCAGTTCTTC.

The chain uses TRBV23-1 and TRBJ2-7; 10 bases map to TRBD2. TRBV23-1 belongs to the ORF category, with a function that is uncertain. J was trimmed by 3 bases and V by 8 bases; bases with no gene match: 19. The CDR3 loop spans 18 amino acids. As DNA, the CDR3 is TGCGCCAGCCCACTTCCGGCGGGACTAGCGCGAACTAACTACGAGCAGTACTTC. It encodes CASPLPAGLARTNYEQYF.

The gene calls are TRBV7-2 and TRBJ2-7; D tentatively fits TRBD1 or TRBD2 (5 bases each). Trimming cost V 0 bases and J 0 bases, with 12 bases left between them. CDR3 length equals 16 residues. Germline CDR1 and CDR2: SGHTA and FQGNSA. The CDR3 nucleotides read TGTGCCAGCAGCTTAGCCTCTCAGGGACCCTCCTACGAGCAGTACTTC. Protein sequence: CASSLASQGPSYEQYF.

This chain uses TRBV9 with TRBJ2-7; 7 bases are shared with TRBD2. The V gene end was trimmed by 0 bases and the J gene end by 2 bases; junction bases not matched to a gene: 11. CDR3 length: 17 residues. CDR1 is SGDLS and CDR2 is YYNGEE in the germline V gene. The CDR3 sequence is CASSVAPVLAEAYEQYF. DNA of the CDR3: TGTGCCAGCAGCGTAGCTCCGGTCCTAGCGGAGGCCTACGAGCAGTACTTC.

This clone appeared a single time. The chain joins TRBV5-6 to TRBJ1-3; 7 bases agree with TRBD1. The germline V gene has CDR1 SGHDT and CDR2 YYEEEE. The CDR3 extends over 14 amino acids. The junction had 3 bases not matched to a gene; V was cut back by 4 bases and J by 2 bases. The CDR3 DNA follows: TGTGCCAGCAGCCTTGACAGGGCTGGAAACACCATATATTTT. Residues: CASSLDRAGNTIYF.

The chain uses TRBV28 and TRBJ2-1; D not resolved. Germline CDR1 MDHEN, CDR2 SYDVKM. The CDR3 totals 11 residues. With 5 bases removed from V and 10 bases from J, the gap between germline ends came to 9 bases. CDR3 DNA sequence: TGTGCCAGCAGTCAGTCCGAAGAGCAGTTCTTC. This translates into CASSQSEEQFF.

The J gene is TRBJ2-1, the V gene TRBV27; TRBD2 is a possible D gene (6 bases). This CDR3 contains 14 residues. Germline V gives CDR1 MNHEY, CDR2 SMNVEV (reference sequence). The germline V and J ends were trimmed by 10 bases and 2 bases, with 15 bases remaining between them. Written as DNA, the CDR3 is TGTGCCATCCGTGCGGGACGGACCTACAATGAGCAGTTCTTC. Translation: CAIRAGRTYNEQFF.

CDR3 amino acids: CASSLGPVRGGTQYF. The CDR3 region has the DNA TGTGCCAGCAGCTTAGGCCCCGTGCGGGGCGGTACGCAGTATTTT. This chain uses TRBV7-6 with TRBJ2-3; possibly TRBD2 for D (6 bases). This CDR3 is 15 amino acids long. From germline, CDR1 is SGHVS and CDR2 FNYEAQ. Trimming left V 1 base short and J 8 bases short, with 16 bases between.

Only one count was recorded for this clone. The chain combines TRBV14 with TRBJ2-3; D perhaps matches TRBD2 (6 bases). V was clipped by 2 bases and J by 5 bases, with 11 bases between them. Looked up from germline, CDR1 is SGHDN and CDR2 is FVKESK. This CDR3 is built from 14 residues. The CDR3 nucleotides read TGTGCCAGCAGCCAATGGAGGGTTCGAGATACGCAGTATTTT. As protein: CASSQWRVRDTQYF.